The clone carrying this TCR beta chain was observed a few times. Its specificity is unknown. This entry is derived from a study of T cell repertoires in cytomegalovirus infection. Overall study context: Selection of CMV epitopes for the study included recently identified HLA-C-restricted and well-studied HLA-B-restricted ones. Public TCR beta signatures marked donors with CMV infection and the matching HLA.

MiXCR was run by TCRdb on the reads, yielding one entry per CDR3 protein. Among 700,000 to 950,000 distinct CDR3 sequences listed, less than 35% were seen once. The starting material was cultured CD8+ T cells from PBMCs, obtained from culture after CMV antigen stimulation. This clonotype was sampled from a human donor in good health (CMV status not recorded). Some clones in this sample may be carry-over from other donors' samples.

CDR3: CASSFSGTGGRWTGELFF. Here the CDR3 DNA reads TGTGCCAGCAGCTTCTCCGGGACAGGGGGTCGGTGGACCGGGGAGCTGTTTTTT. The J gene is TRBJ2-2, the V gene TRBV7-3; 11 nucleotides match TRBD1. From germline, CDR1 is SGHTA and CDR2 FQGTGA. V gave up 3 bases and J gave up 5 bases; unmatched junction bases: 11. The CDR3 consists of 18 residues.